This TCR beta chain stems from a study of shared clonotypes between healthy human individuals. TCRdb's copy holds only in-frame clones and misses some; the assay was immunoSEQ multiplex PCR. This sample has 80,000 to 100,000 clones, with almost 70% found just once. This clone was found a few times. What it binds is unknown. Study-wide results and limits: Naive subsets typically showed greater estimated richness than memory subsets.

Sequencing used memory CD8+ T cells sorted from blood. Subset indicated: CD45RO+ cells pooled with CCR7-negative TemRA cells. This TCR was sampled from a man aged 25 to 40 in good health.

The CDR3 DNA reads as TGTGCCAGCAGTGAAGCCCTAGGGACGGGTCAGCCCCAGCATTTT. It is translated as CASSEALGTGQPQHF. This sequence joins TRBV6-1 and TRBJ1-5, with D tentatively TRBD1 (5 bases). V shed 0 bases and J shed 6 bases, with 12 bases lying between them. The CDR3 is made up of 15 amino acids. The germline V gene encodes CDR1 MNHNS and CDR2 SASEGT.